This TCR beta chain comes out of a study of PD-L1 blockade in urothelial cancer. For the study at large: Twenty-five of 29 patients were males with bladder-origin urothelial cancer.

The authors spiked synthetic TCR analog templates into each PCR. Sequencing used immunoSEQ multiplex PCR; TCRdb keeps in-frame clones, though not all of them. The profile shows 50,000 to 65,000 clones, about 87% of them singletons. Every patient provided from 1 to 8 samples, collected pretreatment and on-treatment. The sample here was PBMCs, taken around atezolizumab (anti-PD-L1) treatment. The origin of this receptor is a man aged 35-49 years with urothelial cancer.

CDR3 bases: TGTGCCAGCAGGGCGGGACAGGGAAACTACGAGCAGTACTTC. Translation: CASRAGQGNYEQYF. The chain couples TRBV14 to TRBJ2-7; 9 nucleotides agree with TRBD1. The CDR3 is 14 residues long. CDR1 is SGHDN and CDR2 is FVKESK in the germline V gene. Trimming took 6 bases from V and 3 from J; bases not matched to a gene: 6.